What follows are 21 T cell receptor beta chains derived from one specimen sequenced in a study of T cells after yellow fever vaccination. TCRdb re-called the 5' RACE reads through MiXCR, storing one row per CDR3 protein. Of over 300,000 distinct CDR3 sequences detected, around 7% appear once; the ten largest clones hold 15% to 20%. Source: PBMCs, taken roughly 46 days after the first yellow fever vaccination. The receptors shown here come from a man aged 18 to 29 who received the YFV17D yellow fever vaccine.

In its sample, this clonotype was seen a few times. V usage is TRBV27 and J usage is TRBJ2-7; tentative D call: TRBD1 (6 bases). CDR3 length equals 14 residues. Germline V lookup: CDR1 MNHEY, CDR2 SMNVEV (reference sequence). Trimming stripped 3 bases from V and 2 bases from J, with 11 bases between. CDR3 DNA sequence: TGTGCCAGCAGTTTGTCTGGACAGACCTACGAGCAGTACTTC. Protein product: CASSLSGQTYEQYF.

This clonotype was recorded a few times. The rearrangement links TRBV5-5 to TRBJ1-5, with D uncertain. V was pared by 1 base and J by 7 bases, with 12 bases between. CDR1 and CDR2 (germline): SGHKS, YYEKEE (reference sequence). This CDR3 is built from 14 residues. CDR3 bases: TGTGCCAGCAGCTTGCCCGGCGGACGGCAGCCCCAGCATTTT. It codes for CASSLPGGRQPQHF.

This chain joins TRBV19 and TRBJ2-1, with TRBD1 matching over 9 bases. The V gene end was trimmed by 2 bases and the J gene end by 6 bases; junction bases not matched to a gene: 11. Germline V gene sequence: CDR1 LNHDA, CDR2 SQIVND (reference sequence). The CDR3 runs to 17 residues. The CDR3 DNA reads as TGTGCCAGTAGTATATCCTCCGGGACAGGGAGTGCCAATGAGCAGTTCTTC. This translates into CASSISSGTGSANEQFF.

The chain couples TRBV20-1 to TRBJ2-2; 12 bases agree with TRBD2. The CDR3 is made up of 15 amino acids. The V gene end was trimmed by 1 base and the J gene end by 6 bases; junction bases not matched to a gene: 3. The germline gives CDR1 DFQATT, CDR2 SNEGSKA (reference sequence). The CDR3 bases are TGCAGTGCTAGAGTAGCTAGCGGGGGGGCCGGGGAGCTGTTTTTT. Translation gives CSARVASGGAGELFF.

The table lists this clonotype with many counts. CDR3 bases: TGCGCCAGCAGCTTACATCGGGGGAACACTGAAGCTTTCTTT. Its protein product is CASSLHRGNTEAFF. This chain links TRBV5-1 with TRBJ1-1; D call uncertain. This CDR3 region has 14 residues. The ends were cut back, 2 bases at V and 1 base at J, with 9 bases in the middle. CDR1 and CDR2 from the germline V gene are SGHRS and YFSETQ.

In its sample, this clonotype was seen a few times. The V call is TRBV5-1, the J call TRBJ2-3, with a tentative D call TRBD1 (5 bases). CDR1 is SGHRS, CDR2 YFSETQ, per germline. The CDR3 consists of 13 residues. Trimming took off 5 bases at V and 1 base at J, with 8 bases between the two ends. CDR3 protein: CASRGLGTDTQYF. The DNA of the CDR3 is TGCGCCAGCAGGGGGCTCGGCACAGATACGCAGTATTTT.

The chain carries TRBV7-2 and TRBJ2-5, with D unclear. V lost 2 bases, J lost 2 bases, and 12 bases lay in between. CDR1 is SGHTA and CDR2 is FQGNSA in the germline V gene. The CDR3 extends over 15 amino acids. CDR3: CASSLTAVFQETQYF. In DNA, the CDR3 is TGTGCCAGCAGCTTAACGGCAGTGTTTCAAGAGACCCAGTACTTC.

This clonotype was detected a few times. The chain has TRBV28 and TRBJ2-3; the D gene is possibly TRBD1 (5 bases). V was clipped by 7 bases and J by 1 base, with 15 bases between them. Looked up from germline, CDR1 is MDHEN and CDR2 is SYDVKM. The CDR3 has 15 amino acids. The CDR3 bases are TGTGCCAGCACCCCTGCTGGGGCCGGCACAGATACGCAGTATTTT. Translation gives CASTPAGAGTDTQYF. Together with reference TRBV28 and TRBJ2-3, the CDR3 gives the full variable domain: DVKVTQSSRYLVKRTGEKVFLECVQDMDHENMFWYRQDPGLGLRLIYFSYDVKMKEKGDIPEGYSVSREKKERFSLILESASTNQTSMYLCASTPAGAGTDTQYFGPGTRLTVL.

Comment on this clonotype: The germline gene is not matched at one end of the junction; a read error may be the cause. The chain recombines TRBV2 with TRBJ2-1; TRBD1 agrees at 7 bases. In germline, CDR1 is SNHLY, CDR2 FYNNEI. This CDR3 is 18 amino acids long. The CDR3 nucleotides are TGTGCCTGCAGTTTTGGGCTGGGTGCGGACAGGCTATACAATGAGCAGTTCTTC. Amino acids: CACSFGLGADRLYNEQFF.

This clonotype was counted at least ten times. The chain recombines TRBV12-3 or TRBV12-4 with TRBJ2-2; D gene unclear. This CDR3 spans 13 amino acids. The V and J ends lost 2 bases and 3 bases respectively, with 4 bases between them. The CDR3 protein is CASSLWDTGELFF. For the CDR3, the DNA is TGTGCCAGCAGTTTATGGGACACCGGGGAGCTGTTTTTT.

In this sample, this clonotype turned up many times. This sequence joins TRBV6-2 or TRBV6-3 and TRBJ2-7; TRBD1 matches 10 bases. V lost 6 bases, J lost 5 bases, and 7 bases stayed unmatched. The germline gives CDR1 MNHEY, CDR2 SVGEGT. The CDR3 extends over 14 amino acids. CDR3 in amino acids: CASSRRTGGNEQYV. The CDR3 DNA reads TGTGCCAGCAGCCGACGGACAGGGGGAAACGAGCAGTACGTC.

The rearrangement joins TRBV9 to TRBJ1-1, with D hard to call. Germline assignment: CDR1 SGDLS and CDR2 YYNGEE. With 0 bases removed from V and 0 bases from J, the gap between germline ends came to 3 bases. The CDR3 runs to 13 residues. CDR3 bases: TGTGCCAGCAGCGTAGTGGTGAACACTGAAGCTTTCTTT. Residues: CASSVVVNTEAFF.

This clonotype has ten or more counts. The CDR3 loop reads CASSTGRTTGELFF. In DNA form, the CDR3 reads TGTGCCAGCAGCACTGGACGGACCACCGGGGAGCTGTTTTTT. The chain employs TRBV12-3 or TRBV12-4 and TRBJ2-2, with no clear D. V gave up 6 bases and J gave up 4 bases, with 12 bases separating them. There are 14 residues in the CDR3.

This clonotype showed up just a few times. The chain carries TRBV15 and TRBJ2-5; D is possibly TRBD1 or TRBD2 (5 bases each). V lost 0 bases and J 5 bases, leaving 10 bases between the germline ends. The CDR3 runs 14 residues. Germline CDR1 reads LNHNV; CDR2 reads YYDKDF (reference sequence). The CDR3 loop reads CATSRDEGRETQYF. CDR3 in DNA: TGTGCCACCAGCAGAGACGAGGGACGGGAGACCCAGTACTTC.

This clonotype came up many times. CDR3 in amino acids: CASSRGVQETQYF. The CDR3 DNA follows: TGTGCCAGCAGTAGGGGGGTCCAAGAGACCCAGTACTTC. This rearrangement joins TRBV7-2 to TRBJ2-5, with D perhaps TRBD1 or TRBD2 (6 bases each). CDR1 and CDR2 from the germline V gene are SGHTA and FQGNSA. V was cut by 6 bases and J by 1 base, with 9 bases left in between. The CDR3 covers 13 residues. The full variable domain, its missing parts supplied by reference TRBV7-2 and TRBJ2-5, is GAGVSQSPSNKVTEKGKDVELRCDPISGHTALYWYRQSLGQGLEFLIYFQGNSAPDKSGLPSDRFSAERTGGSVSTLTIQRTQQEDSAVYLCASSRGVQETQYFGPGTRLLVL.

This clonotype was observed a few times. The chain is built from TRBV4-3 and TRBJ2-7, with 7 bases lining up with TRBD2. The CDR3 sequence is 14 residues long. V dropped 4 bases and J dropped 5; count of bases not matched to a gene: 8. Germline CDR1 and CDR2: LGHNA and YSLEER. CDR3 DNA: TGCGCCAGCAGCCGGGGGGGGATTAGGAACGAGCAGTACTTC. This encodes CASSRGGIRNEQYF.

The rearrangement links TRBV7-6 to TRBJ2-5; 9 bases match TRBD2. The germline CDR1 and CDR2 sequences are SGHVS and FNYEAQ. V lost 5 bases, J lost 5 bases, and 12 bases stayed unmatched. The CDR3 length is 16 residues. CDR3 nucleotide sequence: TGTGCCAGCAGCCTTATCTCAGCGGGGGGCCGGGAGACCCAGTACTTC. Amino acids: CASSLISAGGRETQYF.

V and J are TRBV10-2 and TRBJ2-5; D is possibly TRBD1 or TRBD2 (5 bases each). The V end lost 2 bases, the J end lost 7 bases, and 8 bases lay between the germline ends. Germline V gene lookup returns CDR1 WSHSY and CDR2 SAAADI. This CDR3 comprises 12 residues. The CDR3 region has the DNA TGCGCCAGCAGTGAGATTGGGGGGACCCAGTACTTC. The encoded protein is CASSEIGGTQYF.

The V and J genes are TRBV4-2 and TRBJ1-2; D is undetermined. V was clipped by 0 bases and J by 4 bases, with 6 bases between them. The length of the CDR3 is 13 residues. Germline V CDR1 and CDR2: LGHNA, YNFKEQ. The CDR3 DNA is TGTGCCAGCAGCCAAGATGAATTCTATGGCTACACCTTC. Its protein is CASSQDEFYGYTF.

In this sample, this clonotype turned up a few times. This chain joins TRBV11-2 and TRBJ2-7, with 11 bases identical to TRBD2. This CDR3 is 16 amino acids long. Trimming at V came to 4 bases and at J to 4 bases, leaving 9 bases not matched to a gene. The V gene's germline CDR1 is SGHAT and CDR2 FQNNGV. The CDR3 DNA sequence: TGTGCCAGCAGCTCGATAGCGGGGGGGCCTCGGTACGAGCAGTACTTC. This gives the protein CASSSIAGGPRYEQYF.

The chain links TRBV25-1 to TRBJ1-5, with 12 positions matching TRBD1. CDR3 length: 14 residues. CDR1 and CDR2 from the germline V gene are MGHDK and SYGVNS. V shed 8 bases, J shed 7 bases, and the junction held 6 bases outside the gene matches. The CDR3 region is CASGDRGLGQPQHF. CDR3 DNA: TGTGCCAGCGGGGACAGGGGGCTCGGGCAGCCCCAGCATTTT.